Included here is one T cell receptor (beta chain) sequence, with context. The data originate from a study of blood T cell repertoires in COVID-19. V lost 0 bases to trimming and J lost 6 bases, with 14 bases between them. The CDR3 consists of 15 residues. Germline values: CDR1 LGHDT, CDR2 YNNKEL (reference sequence). Participant reports of clinical history set cohort assignment. Assay: immunoSEQ multiplex PCR; the TCRdb copy retains only in-frame clones and omits some. Of approximately 50,000 clones in the sample, more than 75% were seen once. The chain links TRBV3-1 (or the pseudogene TRBV3-2) to TRBJ1-2, with D hard to call. This clonotype originated in a woman in her forties or fifties with acute COVID-19. Sequenced material: PBMCs or T cells enriched from blood (not recorded which). The chain's CDR3 is CASSQEIGWGDGYTF. CDR3 nucleotide sequence: TGTGCCAGCAGCCAAGAAATAGGATGGGGAGATGGCTACACCTTC.